Sequencing of this T cell receptor (beta chain) was carried out in a study of prognosis after radiotherapy for stage I lung cancer. On the study more broadly: Newly diagnosed primary stage I lung tumors occurred in roughly 15 patients, and oligometastatic NSCLC after surgical resection of the primary tumor occurred in 4 or 5. Patients were about 14 men and a handful of women aged about 53 to 90, median approximately 78 years.

The germline V gene encodes CDR1 LGHNA and CDR2 YSLEER. There are 18 residues in the CDR3. V lost 8 bases and J lost 0; bases outside the gene matches: 17. There are many counts of this clonotype. The target antigen is unknown. The study amplified the TCR beta CDR3 region from genomic DNA. This amplification was carried out by two rounds of multiplex PCR. Primers targeting each individual TRBV and TRBJ gene were applied in first-round PCR. From the multiplex PCR reads, TCRdb called clonotypes with MiXCR, one entry per CDR3 protein. The top ten hold approximately 15% of the sample, which has fewer than 35,000 distinct CDR3 sequences, 40% to 55% seen once. Study-wide results and limits: Following stereotactic body radiation therapy, patients who went on to develop distant metastases had lower Shannon entropy.

The authors drew around 6 milliliters of peripheral blood at each of two time points. The chain employs TRBV4-3 and TRBJ2-5, with TRBD1 matching 8 bases. The sequence came from a donor over 45 with non-small cell lung cancer. Sample: PBMCs, taken before or after stereotactic body radiation therapy (not recorded which). The CDR3 DNA is TGCGCCAGCGCCGAGGGGGGCAGGGGGCCTCTGTACCAAGAGACCCAGTACTTC. This sequence encodes CASAEGGRGPLYQETQYF.